Included here is one T cell receptor beta chain sequence, with context. Its antigen remains unidentified. This record comes from a study of PD-L1 blockade in urothelial cancer. Study at large: Across blood samples, T cells had a median count of 141,255.

Overall study findings and caveats: Durable-benefit patients showed greater tumor-associated blood clone expansion at 3 weeks.

Libraries were prepared by immunoSEQ multiplex PCR; TCRdb keeps only in-frame clonotypes and omits some of them. The repertoire has roughly 45,000 clones, about 90% of them found once; the top ten carry approximately 7.6%. CDR3 length: 16 amino acids. Germline V CDR1 and CDR2: SNHLY, FYNNEI. V gave up 3 bases and J gave up 5 bases; unmatched junction bases: 8. This sequence joins TRBV2 and TRBJ2-5, with TRBD2 matching 11 bases. This receptor was taken from a man aged 55 to 69 with urothelial cancer. Source: PBMCs, taken around atezolizumab (anti-PD-L1) treatment. CDR3 region: CASSERTSGRFETQYF. The CDR3 nucleotides are TGTGCCAGCAGTGAGAGGACTAGCGGGCGTTTTGAGACCCAGTACTTC.